The 5 T cell receptor beta chains reported below all come from one sample, sequenced in a study of shared clonotypes between healthy human individuals. The data were produced by immunoSEQ multiplex PCR, yet TCRdb's version contains in-frame clones alone and is incomplete. The sample shows about 2.5 million clones, approximately 90% of them seen only once. The sequenced sample was naive CD4+ T cells from PBMCs. Subset here: CD45RA+ positively selected. The receptors shown here come from a man between 18 and 35 years old in good health. Some clones in this sample may be carry-over from other donors' samples.

This chain uses TRBV27 with TRBJ1-5; no definite D call. The CDR3 sequence is 14 residues long. CDR1 is MNHEY, CDR2 SMNVEV, per germline (reference sequence). The V and J ends lost 6 bases and 5 bases respectively, with 14 bases between them. CDR3 DNA sequence: TGTGCCAGCAGACAAGCCGGGAGCCATCAGCCCCAGCATTTT. It is translated as CASRQAGSHQPQHF.

The chain has TRBV10-3 and TRBJ1-4, with D possibly matching TRBD1 (5 bases). The CDR3 contains 16 residues. Germline loops: CDR1 ENHRY, CDR2 SYGVKD. Deletions cut 3 bases from V and 3 bases from J, with 14 bases between. The DNA of the CDR3 is TGTGCCATCAGTGACTCCCGCGGGGACGCTAATGAAAAACTGTTTTTT. As protein: CAISDSRGDANEKLFF.

The J gene is TRBJ1-5, the V gene TRBV4-1; D unresolved. Germline V CDR1 and CDR2: MGHRA, YSYEKL. This CDR3 has 16 amino acids. V lost 2 bases and J 0 bases, leaving 11 bases between the germline ends. The DNA for the CDR3 is TGCGCCAGCAGCCAAAACGCTGTTTATAGCAATCAGCCCCAGCATTTT. The encoded protein is CASSQNAVYSNQPQHF.

This chain links TRBV5-4 with TRBJ2-4, with a weak D call TRBD2 (5 bases). The CDR3 is made up of 15 amino acids. Germline assignment: CDR1 SGHNT and CDR2 YYREEE (reference sequence). V was cut by 1 base and J by 0 bases, with 8 bases left in between. CDR3 sequence: CASSLPGKAKNIQYF. CDR3 coding DNA: TGTGCCAGCAGCTTGCCGGGAAAAGCCAAAAACATTCAGTACTTC.

The rearrangement links TRBV7-2 to TRBJ2-2, with D tentatively TRBD1 or TRBD2 (5 bases each). The CDR3 has 16 residues. Trimming took off 6 bases at V and 0 bases at J, with 14 bases between the two ends. Germline CDR1 is SGHTA and CDR2 is FQGNSA. CDR3: CASSRSGPANTGELFF. As DNA, the CDR3 is TGTGCCAGCAGTCGCTCGGGGCCTGCGAACACCGGGGAGCTGTTTTTT.